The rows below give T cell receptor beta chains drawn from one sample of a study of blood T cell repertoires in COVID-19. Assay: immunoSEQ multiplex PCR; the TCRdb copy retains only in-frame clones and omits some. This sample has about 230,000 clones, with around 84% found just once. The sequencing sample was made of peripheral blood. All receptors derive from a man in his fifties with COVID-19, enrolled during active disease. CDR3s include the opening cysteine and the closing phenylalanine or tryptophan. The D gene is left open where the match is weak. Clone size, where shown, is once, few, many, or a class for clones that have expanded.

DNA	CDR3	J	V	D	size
TGTGCCAGCAGAACCGGGACAGGGGATTTTTACGAGCAGTACTTC	CASRTGTGDFYEQYF	TRBJ2-7	TRBV7-9	TRBD1	.
TGTGCCAGCAGTCGTAGCGGGGGGAGCACAGATACGCAGTATTTT	CASSRSGGSTDTQYF	TRBJ2-3	TRBV7-3	TRBD2	.
TGTGCCAGCAGTTTGACAGGGGGCGAAACAGATACGCAGTATTTT	CASSLTGGETDTQYF	TRBJ2-3	TRBV28	TRBD1	.
TGTGCCAGCAGCGGCGGGACAGGGCGGAAGGACGAGCAGTACTTC	CASSGGTGRKDEQYF	TRBJ2-7	TRBV7-2	TRBD1	.
TGCAGTGGAACAGGGGCGGCTGAAACTGAAGCTTTCTTT	CSGTGAAETEAFF	TRBJ1-1	TRBV29-1	TRBD1	once
TGTGCCAGTAGTATAGATCAGCGGGAGCAAACCGGGGAGCTGTTTTTT	CASSIDQREQTGELFF	TRBJ2-2	TRBV19	TRBD2	.
TGTGCCAGTAGCCCGGGGATAACCTACGAGCAGTACTTC	CASSPGITYEQYF	TRBJ2-7	TRBV19	.	.
TGTGCCAGCAGAGCGACCGAGCCTGGGGAGCTGTTTTTT	CASRATEPGELFF	TRBJ2-2	TRBV7-9	.	.
TGTGCCAGCAGCTCCGGACAGGTCGGGAGCTCCTATAATTCACCCCTCCACTTT	CASSSGQVGSSYNSPLHF	TRBJ1-6	TRBV5-6	TRBD1	.
TGTGCCAGTGCGAAGGGGGAGACCACCTACGAGCAGTACTTC	CASAKGETTYEQYF	TRBJ2-7	TRBV19	.	.
TGTGCCAGTAGGCCGGGGCGGGACACAGATACGCAGTATTTT	CASRPGRDTDTQYF	TRBJ2-3	TRBV19	.	.
TGTGCCAGCAGCTTATCAGGGGTCTATAATTCACCCCTCCACTTT	CASSLSGVYNSPLHF	TRBJ1-6	TRBV7-3	.	.
TGTGCCAGCACCAACGGGGGACCCACCGGGGAGCTGTTTTTT	CASTNGGPTGELFF	TRBJ2-2	TRBV6-5	.	.
TGTGCCAGCTCACCACTTTCAGGAACCGGGGAGCTGTTTTTT	CASSPLSGTGELFF	TRBJ2-2	TRBV18	.	once
TGTGCCAGCAGACGAGGGGGCGAAAACATTCAGTACTTC	CASRRGGENIQYF	TRBJ2-4	TRBV6-5	TRBD1	.
TGTGCCAGTAGTATTCAAATTAACTATGGCTACACCTTC	CASSIQINYGYTF	TRBJ1-2	TRBV19	.	.
TGTGCCAGCAGCCCCGGGTTTAAAGGGGCTGGGTCGTGGGGCTACACCTTC	CASSPGFKGAGSWGYTF	TRBJ1-2	TRBV13	.	.
TGTGCCAGCAGTTACTCGCTTTTACAGGGGGAAGGTGGCTACACCTTC	CASSYSLLQGEGGYTF	TRBJ1-2	TRBV6-6	TRBD1	many
TGTGCCAGCAGCTTGAGACGGGAGGGGGAAGCTTTCTTT	CASSLRREGEAFF	TRBJ1-1	TRBV5-4	.	.
TGTGCCAGCTCTATGACAGGCCTGGGAGAAGCTTTCTTT	CASSMTGLGEAFF	TRBJ1-1	TRBV25-1	.	.
TGTGCCAGCAGCGTAGGAGGCGGGGGCTACAATGAGCAGTTCTTC	CASSVGGGGYNEQFF	TRBJ2-1	TRBV9	TRBD2	.
TGTGCCAGCAGCCGTAGCGGACCTGGGGGGGACTATACGGGCACGCAGTATTTT	CASSRSGPGGDYTGTQYF	TRBJ2-3	TRBV3-1/TRBV3-2	TRBD2	.
TGTGCCAGCAGTGAAGCGCAAAGGGAGTACACTGAAGCTTTCTTT	CASSEAQREYTEAFF	TRBJ1-1	TRBV2	.	.
TGTGCCAGCAGCCTCGGACTCAATGATGGCTACACCTTC	CASSLGLNDGYTF	TRBJ1-2	TRBV7-8	.	few
TGTGCCAGTAGTCCTGGCTGGACCGGGACCTACGAGCAGTACTTC	CASSPGWTGTYEQYF	TRBJ2-7	TRBV19	.	.
TGTGCCACCAAAGGGGAGGGTGCGAATTCACCCCTCCACTTT	CATKGEGANSPLHF	TRBJ1-6	TRBV24-1	.	.
TGTGCCAGCAGCGTAGGTGCCGGGGGAGAGACCCAGTACTTC	CASSVGAGGETQYF	TRBJ2-5	TRBV28	.	.
TGTGCCAGCAGCTTAGGTCGGGGGGCGCTGGGCTACGAGCAGTACTTC	CASSLGRGALGYEQYF	TRBJ2-7	TRBV7-8	.	few